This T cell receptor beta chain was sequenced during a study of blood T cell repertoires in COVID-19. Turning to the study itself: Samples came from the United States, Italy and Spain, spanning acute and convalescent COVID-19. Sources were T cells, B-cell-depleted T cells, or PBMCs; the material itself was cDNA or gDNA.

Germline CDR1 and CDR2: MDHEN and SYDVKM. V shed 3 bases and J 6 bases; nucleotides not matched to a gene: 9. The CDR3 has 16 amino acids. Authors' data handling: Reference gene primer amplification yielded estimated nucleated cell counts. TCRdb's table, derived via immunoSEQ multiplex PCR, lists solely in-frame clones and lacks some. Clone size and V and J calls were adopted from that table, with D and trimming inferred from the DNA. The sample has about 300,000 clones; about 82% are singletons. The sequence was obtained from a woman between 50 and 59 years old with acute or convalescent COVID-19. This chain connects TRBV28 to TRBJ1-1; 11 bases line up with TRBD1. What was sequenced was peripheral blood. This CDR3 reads CASSFVPGTGGPEAFF. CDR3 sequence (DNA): TGTGCCAGCAGTTTCGTTCCGGGGACAGGGGGTCCTGAAGCTTTCTTT. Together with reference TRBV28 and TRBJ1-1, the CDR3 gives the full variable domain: DVKVTQSSRYLVKRTGEKVFLECVQDMDHENMFWYRQDPGLGLRLIYFSYDVKMKEKGDIPEGYSVSREKKERFSLILESASTNQTSMYLCASSFVPGTGGPEAFFGQGTRLTVV.